The 5 T cell receptor beta chains below all came from one sample that was sequenced in a study of CD8 T cells in ankylosing spondylitis. Study-wide points: For ankylosing spondylitis blood, a TCR beta motif of several highly homologous variants appeared characteristic.

Their antigen targets remain unknown. TCRdb fed the 5' RACE reads into MiXCR, producing one record per CDR3 protein. This sample has 390,000 or so distinct CDR3 sequences; under 25% occur once, and the top ten carry 16%. Source material: blood, either unsorted or a sorted T cell fraction (not recorded which). The receptors come from a male donor with ankylosing spondylitis.

At least ten counts were recorded for this clonotype. This chain joins TRBV29-1 and TRBJ2-1, with 11 bases aligning to TRBD2. Germline V gives CDR1 SQVTM, CDR2 ANQGSEA. V trimming: 6 bases; J trimming: 8 bases; junction bases outside the gene matches: 9. CDR3 size: 14 residues. The CDR3 DNA follows: TGCAGCGTAGGGACTAGCGGAGGGGTCTATGAGCAGTTCTTC. This translates into CSVGTSGGVYEQFF.

V is TRBV28 and J is TRBJ2-3; perhaps TRBD1 as D (5 bases). Germline CDR1 reads MDHEN; CDR2 reads SYDVKM. V lost 2 bases and J 1 base, leaving 10 bases between the germline ends. The CDR3 has 15 amino acids. Here the CDR3 reads CASSLRRVGTDTQYF. CDR3 nucleotide sequence: TGTGCCAGCAGTTTACGCAGGGTAGGCACAGATACGCAGTATTTT.

This chain connects TRBV7-3 to TRBJ2-1; 7 bases agree with TRBD2. Germline values: CDR1 SGHTA, CDR2 FQGTGA. V lost 2 bases and J lost 9; bases outside the gene matches: 4. The CDR3 sequence is 13 residues long. The CDR3 DNA is TGTGCCAGCAGCTTAGTTCCGGGAGGTGAGCAGTTCTTC. Translated: CASSLVPGGEQFF.

This chain connects TRBV6-1 to TRBJ2-1; TRBD2 might be the D (5 bases). Per the germline V gene, CDR1 is MNHNS and CDR2 is SASEGT. The CDR3 spans 13 residues. V lost 8 bases and J 2 bases, leaving 10 bases between the germline ends. CDR3 DNA sequence: TGTGCCAGCGAACTAGATGCCTACAATGAGCAGTTCTTC. This sequence encodes CASELDAYNEQFF.

V gene TRBV7-7 combines with J gene TRBJ2-1; TRBD1 aligns across 8 bases. The ends lost 5 bases at V and 6 bases at J; junction bases unmatched: 6. The CDR3 consists of 14 residues. Looked up from germline, CDR1 is SSHAT and CDR2 is FNYEAQ (reference sequence). The CDR3 sequence: CASSRRQGSNEQFF. The CDR3 DNA reads as TGTGCCAGCAGCCGGCGACAGGGGTCCAATGAGCAGTTCTTC.